This record looks at one T cell receptor (beta chain) sequence and its context. The sample holds a few counts of this clonotype. Its antigen is still unknown. No quality values exist for individual bases; no much larger clone is one base distant. The sample comes from a study of response to subunit inactivated influenza vaccine (dated 2018 in TCRdb). As for the study more broadly: Deep quantitative profiling of the T cell receptor repertoire was used in the study to follow responses to a trivalent subunit inactivated influenza vaccine. What the research found in general, with its limitations: The authors suggested that each seasonal influenza vaccination may recruit only a limited number of new T cells.

Library prep was done by RT-PCR. TCRdb lists the instrument as Illumina HiSeq 2500. TCRdb took the public reads, trimmed them with fastp at Q25, ran MiXCR for clone calling and kept in-frame beta chains. All rows with the same CDR3 protein become a single entry with the most common DNA and genes. The sample table contains 550,000 to 800,000 distinct CDR3 sequences; only one count was recorded for 15% to 18% of them. Together, the top ten hold around a tenth of the sample. Reading from cysteine to phenylalanine, the CDR3 counts 15 amino acids. The retained sequence is limited to the CDR3, 45 bases, with the frame set at the first base. As encoded in the germline V gene, CDR1 is SGHRS while CDR2 is YFSETQ. The germline V and J ends show losses of 2 bases and 2 bases respectively, and no gene match explains 4 bases of the junction.

This receptor was obtained from a man in his forties or fifties who received an inactivated influenza vaccine. Donor details come from another sample of the same person, matched by shared clones. Recombination linked TRBV5-1 to TRBJ1-5, with TRBD1 identical over 7 junction bases. The sequenced sample was PBMCs from blood, obtained approximately 13 days after vaccination. The CDR3 amino acid sequence is: CASSFTGDGNQPQHF. The DNA sequence is given as TGCGCCAGCAGCTTTACAGGGGATGGCAATCAGCCCCAGCATTTT.